One sample yielded the 27 T cell receptor beta chains listed below, sequenced in a study of blood T cell repertoires in COVID-19. The assay was immunoSEQ multiplex PCR, and TCRdb's table has in-frame clones only and misses some. Altogether about 290,000 clones are present, nearly 90% being singletons, with the ten largest covering around 10%. The sequenced sample was peripheral blood. These receptors were collected from a woman aged 30 to 39 with COVID-19, enrolled during active disease.

The rearrangement joins TRBV30 to TRBJ2-1; 11 bases are shared with TRBD2. Germline V gives CDR1 GTSNPN, CDR2 SVGIG (reference sequence). The CDR3 totals 18 residues. With 2 bases clipped from V and 8 bases from J, the junction kept 17 bases outside the gene matches. The CDR3 DNA sequence: TGTGCCTGGAGTAAGAGTAGCGGGGGGGGTTTGGCGCGGTATGAGCAGTTCTTC. Translation gives CAWSKSSGGGLARYEQFF.

J is TRBJ2-3 and V is TRBV19; maybe TRBD2 (6 bases). This CDR3 is built from 14 residues. V was pared by 4 bases and J by 4 bases, with 12 bases between. CDR1 LNHDA and CDR2 SQIVND come from the germline V gene (reference sequence). CDR3 loop: CASSTSTRSDTQYF. The CDR3 DNA reads TGTGCCAGTAGTACCTCGACTAGATCAGATACGCAGTATTTT.

The rearrangement links TRBV5-4 to TRBJ1-6; no definite D call. The germline V gene encodes CDR1 SGHNT and CDR2 YYREEE (reference sequence). The CDR3 is 13 amino acids. The ends were cut back, 4 bases at V and 14 bases at J, with 16 bases in the middle. This CDR3 reads CASSPPLTQTLHF. The CDR3, as DNA: TGTGCCAGCAGCCCACCTCTCACCCAGACCCTCCACTTT.

The gene calls are TRBV5-6 and TRBJ2-7, with 8 bases that match TRBD1. The CDR3 is made up of 15 amino acids. In germline, CDR1 is SGHDT, CDR2 YYEEEE. V gave up 4 bases and J gave up 6 bases; unmatched junction bases: 12. CDR3 region: CASSQTQTGVGEQYF. DNA of the CDR3: TGTGCCAGCAGCCAGACCCAGACAGGGGTCGGCGAGCAGTACTTC.

The genes are TRBV6-1 and TRBJ2-7, with unresolved D. The CDR3 runs 10 residues. CDR1 is MNHNS and CDR2 is SASEGT in the germline V gene. V lost 3 bases and J lost 8, with 5 bases in between. CDR3 nucleotides: TGTGCCAGCAGTGACGTCCAGCAGTACTTC. Translated, it gives CASSDVQQYF.

This sequence joins TRBV6-5 and TRBJ1-2; 7 nucleotides agree with TRBD1. Trimming took 5 bases from V and 6 from J; bases not matched to a gene: 9. This CDR3 comprises 14 residues. The germline V gene encodes CDR1 MNHEY and CDR2 SVGAGI. DNA for the CDR3: TGTGCCAGCAGTACCCGGACAGGCGGGAATGGCTACACCTTC. Amino acids: CASSTRTGGNGYTF.

The chain couples TRBV20-1 to TRBJ1-2; perhaps TRBD1 as D (6 bases). The CDR3 is 10 amino acids. The ends were cut back, 6 bases at V and 4 bases at J, with 6 bases in the middle. Per the germline V gene, CDR1 is DFQATT and CDR2 is SNEGSKA (reference sequence). The CDR3 DNA reads as TGCAGTGCGGACAGCTATGGCTACACCTTC. This gives the protein CSADSYGYTF.

The chain links TRBV21-1 to TRBJ2-4; the table's D gene call, TRBD2, was not cross checked with the DNA. TRBV21-1 is a pseudogene locus. This CDR3 is built from 15 residues. The CDR3 reads CASSNFPVAKNIQYF. The CDR3 region has the DNA TGTGCCAGCAGCAATTTCCCGGTGGCCAAAAACATTCAGTACTTC.

This clone was seen just once. The genes are TRBV4-1 and TRBJ2-1; 9 nucleotides line up with TRBD1. Germline V gene sequence: CDR1 MGHRA, CDR2 YSYEKL. With V trimmed by 4 bases and J by 7 bases, 11 bases remained unmatched. The CDR3 has 16 residues. The chain's CDR3 is CASSPRPPGQGNEQFF. In DNA, the CDR3 is TGCGCCAGCAGCCCCAGGCCTCCGGGACAGGGAAATGAGCAGTTCTTC.

This chain links TRBV5-1 with TRBJ2-5; the match to TRBD2 covers 8 bases. Germline loops: CDR1 SGHRS, CDR2 YFSETQ. The V gene end was trimmed by 4 bases and the J gene end by 2 bases; junction bases not matched to a gene: 4. The CDR3 contains 14 residues. Here the CDR3 DNA reads TGCGCCAGCAGCCTTCGGGGGGGACAAGAGACCCAGTACTTC. Translated: CASSLRGGQETQYF.

The rearrangement uses TRBV6-5 and TRBJ2-5; D might be TRBD2 (6 bases). CDR3 length equals 14 residues. Trimming took 0 bases from V and 13 from J, leaving 18 bases between them. Germline CDR1 reads MNHEY; CDR2 reads SVGAGI. CDR3 sequence: CASSYSGEGEVRYF. Here the CDR3 DNA reads TGTGCCAGCAGTTACTCTGGGGAAGGGGAGGTTCGGTACTTC.

CDR3 sequence (DNA): TGTGCCAGCAGCTACAGAGATAACACCGGGGAGCTGTTTTTT. It encodes CASSYRDNTGELFF. This chain links TRBV3-1 (or the pseudogene TRBV3-2) with TRBJ2-2; no definite D call. The CDR3 extends over 14 amino acids. Germline assignment: CDR1 LGHDT and CDR2 YNNKEL (reference sequence). V was trimmed by 5 bases and J by 2 bases, leaving 9 bases between them.

V gene TRBV6-6 combines with J gene TRBJ2-1; D call uncertain. The germline V gene has CDR1 MNHNY and CDR2 SVGAGI (reference sequence). The ends were cut back, 7 bases at V and 3 bases at J, with 13 bases in the middle. The CDR3 sequence is 14 residues long. CDR3 sequence reads: CASTESFGYNEQFF. As DNA, the CDR3 is TGTGCCAGCACTGAGAGTTTCGGCTACAATGAGCAGTTCTTC.

This clone was counted a single time. The chain joins TRBV28 to TRBJ1-4, with 9 bases aligning to TRBD1. Germline CDR1 is MDHEN and CDR2 is SYDVKM. The CDR3 is 16 residues long. J gave up 11 bases and V 7 bases, and 17 bases lay outside the gene matches. The DNA for the CDR3 is TGTGCCAGCACTGAGGGAACAGGGGGCCCTCATGGTAAACTGTTTTTT. Translated, it gives CASTEGTGGPHGKLFF.

V and J are TRBV19 and TRBJ1-2; TRBD1 aligns across 9 bases. V shed 4 bases and J 3 bases; nucleotides not matched to a gene: 0. Germline V gene sequence: CDR1 LNHDA, CDR2 SQIVND (reference sequence). The CDR3 totals 13 residues. For the CDR3, the DNA is TGTGCCAGTAGTAACAGGGGGCACTATGGCTACACCTTC. It codes for CASSNRGHYGYTF.

The chain couples TRBV5-4 to TRBJ2-1; weak D call: TRBD1 (5 bases). The V end was cut by 5 bases, the J end by 6 bases, with 15 bases between. This CDR3 has 14 amino acids. Germline V gene data show CDR1 as SGHNT and CDR2 as YYREEE (reference sequence). CDR3 sequence reads: CASSNWGLSNEQFF. The CDR3 coding sequence is TGTGCCAGCAGTAATTGGGGCCTATCCAATGAGCAGTTCTTC.

This CDR3 reads CASNGQGTSYNEQFF. In DNA, the CDR3 is TGTGCCAGCAACGGACAGGGGACATCCTACAATGAGCAGTTCTTC. This chain links TRBV7-9 with TRBJ2-1; 9 bases are shared with TRBD1. Germline V CDR1 and CDR2: SEHNR, FQNEAQ (reference sequence). CDR3 length: 15 residues. With 7 bases clipped from V and 1 base from J, the junction kept 5 bases outside the gene matches.

This rearrangement joins TRBV4-1 to TRBJ1-6; 10 bases are shared with TRBD1. There are 17 residues in the CDR3. J was trimmed by 9 bases and V by 4 bases; bases with no gene match: 12. From germline, CDR1 is MGHRA and CDR2 YSYEKL. CDR3 bases: TGCGCCAGCAGCCGTGGGAGGCCGGGACAGGGGCGTTCACCCCTCCACTTT. Its translation is CASSRGRPGQGRSPLHF.

The rearrangement links TRBV27 to TRBJ1-5; no firm D call. Trimming left V 7 bases short and J 0 bases short, with 16 bases between. In germline, CDR1 is MNHEY, CDR2 SMNVEV (reference sequence). This CDR3 region has 16 residues. The CDR3 loop is CASTRPAEYSNQPQHF. For the CDR3, the DNA is TGTGCCAGCACCCGGCCGGCGGAATATAGCAATCAGCCCCAGCATTTT.

This sequence joins TRBV25-1 and TRBJ2-5, with D hard to call. From germline, CDR1 is MGHDK and CDR2 SYGVNS. The CDR3 is 11 residues long. Trimming shortened V by 9 bases and J by 2 bases, and 7 bases separated the two germline ends. CDR3 amino acids: CASTSQETQYF. The CDR3 DNA reads as TGTGCCAGTACTTCGCAAGAGACCCAGTACTTC.

The CDR3 region is CASSQGPTTGGGYTF. The CDR3 coding sequence is TGCGCCAGCAGCCAAGGGCCTACGACAGGGGGCGGCTACACCTTC. J is TRBJ1-2 and V is TRBV4-1; 10 bases match TRBD1. The CDR3 length is 15 residues. V dropped 1 base and J dropped 8; count of bases not matched to a gene: 7. Per the germline V gene, CDR1 is MGHRA and CDR2 is YSYEKL.

The chain has TRBV6-5 and TRBJ2-3, with D possibly matching TRBD2 (5 bases). Trimming shortened V by 7 bases and J by 1 base, and 9 bases separated the two germline ends. Per germline, CDR1 MNHEY and CDR2 SVGAGI. There are 13 residues in the CDR3. The CDR3 DNA reads as TGTGCCAGCAATTTGAGGGGCACAGATACGCAGTATTTT. Its protein product is CASNLRGTDTQYF.

This clone was observed once. V gene TRBV19 combines with J gene TRBJ2-7; perhaps TRBD1 as D (5 bases). The CDR3 is 14 amino acids. CDR1 and CDR2 from the germline V gene are LNHDA and SQIVND (reference sequence). The germline V and J ends were trimmed by 1 base and 3 bases, with 10 bases remaining between them. The CDR3 coding sequence is TGTGCCAGTAGTATAGGCAGGGCGAGCTACGAGCAGTACTTC. Residues: CASSIGRASYEQYF.

This chain uses TRBV4-1 with TRBJ1-2; TRBD1 matches 7 bases. This CDR3 contains 18 residues. CDR1 and CDR2 (germline): MGHRA, YSYEKL. V shed 0 bases and J 1 base; nucleotides not matched to a gene: 11. CDR3 sequence: CASSQDRSLGQSNYGYTF. The CDR3 DNA is TGCGCCAGCAGCCAAGATCGGAGTTTGGGACAGAGTAACTATGGCTACACCTTC.

V and J are TRBV28 and TRBJ1-2; 8 bases fit TRBD1. Unmatched junction bases numbered 4, after V lost 5 bases and J lost 8 bases. Germline CDR1 MDHEN, CDR2 SYDVKM. The CDR3 consists of 12 residues. CDR3 loop: CASSLGTGGYTF. In nucleotides, the CDR3 is TGTGCCAGCAGTCTTGGGACAGGAGGCTACACCTTC.

Points on this clone: Other nucleotide sequences from this sample produce the same CDR3. The J gene is TRBJ2-7, the V gene TRBV5-1; TRBD2 is a possible D gene (6 bases). The V gene lost 0 bases and the J gene lost 3 bases, with 7 bases spanning the gap. Looked up from germline, CDR1 is SGHRS and CDR2 is YFSETQ. CDR3 length equals 13 residues. In DNA form, the CDR3 reads TGCGCCAGCAGCTTGGGGCGGGACTACGAGCAGTACTTC. Translated: CASSLGRDYEQYF. Supplemented by reference TRBV5-1 and TRBJ2-7, the full variable domain reads KAGVTQTPRYLIKTRGQQVTLSCSPISGHRSVSWYQQTPGQGLQFLFEYFSETQRNKGNFPGRFSGRQFSNSRSEMNVSTLELGDSALYLCASSLGRDYEQYFGPGTRLTVT.

The chain joins TRBV6-4 to TRBJ2-3; 9 positions agree with TRBD2. Trimming took 5 bases from V and 3 from J; bases not matched to a gene: 6. CDR1 and CDR2 from the germline V gene are MRHNA and SNTAGT. The CDR3 runs to 15 residues. CDR3 loop: CASSFEAGGTDTQYF. The CDR3 DNA follows: TGTGCCAGCAGTTTCGAAGCGGGGGGAACAGATACGCAGTATTTT.